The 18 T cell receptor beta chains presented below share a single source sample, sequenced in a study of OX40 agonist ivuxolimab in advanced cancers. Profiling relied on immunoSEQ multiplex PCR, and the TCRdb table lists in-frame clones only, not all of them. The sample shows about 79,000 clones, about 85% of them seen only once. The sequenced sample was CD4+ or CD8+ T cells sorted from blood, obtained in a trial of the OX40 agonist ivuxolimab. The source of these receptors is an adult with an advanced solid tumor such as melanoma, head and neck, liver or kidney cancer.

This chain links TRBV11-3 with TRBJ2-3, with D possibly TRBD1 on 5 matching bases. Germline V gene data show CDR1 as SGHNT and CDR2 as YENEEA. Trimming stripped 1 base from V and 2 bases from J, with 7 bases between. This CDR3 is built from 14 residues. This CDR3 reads CASSLGRATDTQYF. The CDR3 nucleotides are TGTGCCAGCAGCTTAGGCAGGGCCACAGATACGCAGTATTTT.

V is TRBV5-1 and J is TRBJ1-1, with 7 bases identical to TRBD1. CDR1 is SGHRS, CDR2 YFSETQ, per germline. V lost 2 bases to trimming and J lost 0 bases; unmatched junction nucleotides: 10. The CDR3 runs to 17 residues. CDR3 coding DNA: TGCGCCAGCAGCTTAGGGGGCACGTCGGGTATGAACACTGAAGCTTTCTTT. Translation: CASSLGGTSGMNTEAFF.

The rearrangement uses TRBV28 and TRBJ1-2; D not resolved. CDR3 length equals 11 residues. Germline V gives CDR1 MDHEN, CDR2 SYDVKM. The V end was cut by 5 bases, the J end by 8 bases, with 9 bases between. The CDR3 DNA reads TGTGCCAGCAGTACCTTAGGGGGCTACACCTTC. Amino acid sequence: CASSTLGGYTF.

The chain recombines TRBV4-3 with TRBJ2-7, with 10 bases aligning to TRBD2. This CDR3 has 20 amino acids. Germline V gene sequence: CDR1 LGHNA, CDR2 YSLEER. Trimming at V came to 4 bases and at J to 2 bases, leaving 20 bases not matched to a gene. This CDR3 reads CASSLARISLTSGKAYEQYF. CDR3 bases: TGCGCCAGCAGCCTCGCCAGGATCTCATTAACTAGCGGGAAGGCCTACGAGCAGTACTTC.

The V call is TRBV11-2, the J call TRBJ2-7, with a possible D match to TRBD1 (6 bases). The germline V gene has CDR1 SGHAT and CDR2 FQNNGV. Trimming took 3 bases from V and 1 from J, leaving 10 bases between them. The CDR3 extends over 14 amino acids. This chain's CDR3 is CASSFPGTSYEQYF. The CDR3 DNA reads TGTGCCAGCAGCTTCCCAGGGACATCCTACGAGCAGTACTTC.

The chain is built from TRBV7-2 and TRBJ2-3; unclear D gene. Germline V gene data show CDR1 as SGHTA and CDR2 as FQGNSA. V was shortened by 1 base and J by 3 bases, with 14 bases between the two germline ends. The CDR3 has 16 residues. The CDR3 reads CASSLEGPVETDTQYF. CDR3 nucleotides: TGTGCCAGCAGCTTAGAGGGTCCCGTCGAAACAGATACGCAGTATTTT.

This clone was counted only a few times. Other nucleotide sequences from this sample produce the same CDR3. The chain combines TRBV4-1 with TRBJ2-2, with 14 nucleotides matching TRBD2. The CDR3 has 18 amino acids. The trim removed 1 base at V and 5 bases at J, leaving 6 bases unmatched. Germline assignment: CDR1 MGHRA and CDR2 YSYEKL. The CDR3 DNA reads TGCGCCAGCAGCCAAGGGGGACTAGCGGGAGTAGGGACCGGGGAGCTGTTTTTT. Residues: CASSQGGLAGVGTGELFF.

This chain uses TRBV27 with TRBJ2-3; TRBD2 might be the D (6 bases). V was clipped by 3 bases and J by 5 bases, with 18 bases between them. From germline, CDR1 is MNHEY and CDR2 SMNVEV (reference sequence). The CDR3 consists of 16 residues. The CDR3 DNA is TGTGCCAGCAGTTTCGCTGCCACCGGGAGTAGAGATACGCAGTATTTT. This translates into CASSFAATGSRDTQYF.

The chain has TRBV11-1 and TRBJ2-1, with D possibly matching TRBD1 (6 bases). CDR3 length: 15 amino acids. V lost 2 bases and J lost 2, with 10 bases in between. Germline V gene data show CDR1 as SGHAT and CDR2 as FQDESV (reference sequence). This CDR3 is CASSLNRVPYNEQFF. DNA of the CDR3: TGTGCCAGCAGCTTAAACAGGGTTCCCTACAATGAGCAGTTCTTC.

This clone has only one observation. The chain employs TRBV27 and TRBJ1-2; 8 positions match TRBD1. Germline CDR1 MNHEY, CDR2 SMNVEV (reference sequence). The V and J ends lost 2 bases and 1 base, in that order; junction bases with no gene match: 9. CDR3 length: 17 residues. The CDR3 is CASSLKAGGSFNYGYTF. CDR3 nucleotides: TGTGCCAGCAGTTTAAAGGCAGGGGGCTCCTTTAACTATGGCTACACCTTC.

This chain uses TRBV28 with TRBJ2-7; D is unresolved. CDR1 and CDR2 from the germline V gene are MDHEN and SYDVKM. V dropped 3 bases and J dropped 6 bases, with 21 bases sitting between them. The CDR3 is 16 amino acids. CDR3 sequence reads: CASSFPRYYKWGEQYF. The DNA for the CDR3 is TGTGCCAGCAGTTTTCCTCGGTATTATAAATGGGGCGAGCAGTACTTC.

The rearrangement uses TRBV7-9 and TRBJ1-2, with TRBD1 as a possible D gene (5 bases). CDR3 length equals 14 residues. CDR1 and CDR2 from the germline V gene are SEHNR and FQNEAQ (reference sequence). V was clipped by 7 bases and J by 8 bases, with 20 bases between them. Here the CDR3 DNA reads TGTGCCAGCATCCAGGGTTCGGGAGGAAGAGGCTACACCTTC. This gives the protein CASIQGSGGRGYTF. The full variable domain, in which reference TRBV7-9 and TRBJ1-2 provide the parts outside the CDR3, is DTGVSQNPRHKITKRGQNVTFRCDPISEHNRLYWYRQTLGQGPEFLTYFQNEAQLEKSRLLSDRFSAERPKGSFSTLEIQRTEQGDSAMYLCASIQGSGGRGYTFGSGTRLTVV.

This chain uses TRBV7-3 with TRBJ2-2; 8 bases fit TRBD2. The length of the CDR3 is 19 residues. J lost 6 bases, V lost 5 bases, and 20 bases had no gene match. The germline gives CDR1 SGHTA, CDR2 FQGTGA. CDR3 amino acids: CASSLKTSGRWGSSGELFF. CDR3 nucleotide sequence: TGTGCCAGCAGCCTCAAAACTAGCGGCAGGTGGGGATCATCCGGGGAGCTGTTTTTT.

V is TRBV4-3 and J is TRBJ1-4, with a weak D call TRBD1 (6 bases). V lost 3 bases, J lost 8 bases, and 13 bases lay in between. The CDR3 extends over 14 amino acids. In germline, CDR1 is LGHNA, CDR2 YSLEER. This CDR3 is CASSHRGTGEKLFF. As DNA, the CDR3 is TGCGCCAGCAGCCATCGGGGTACAGGGGAAAAACTGTTTTTT.

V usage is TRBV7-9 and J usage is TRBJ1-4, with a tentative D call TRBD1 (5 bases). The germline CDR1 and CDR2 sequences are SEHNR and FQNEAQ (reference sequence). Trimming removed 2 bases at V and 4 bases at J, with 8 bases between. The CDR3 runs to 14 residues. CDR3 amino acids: CASSLQGFNEKLFF. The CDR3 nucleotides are TGTGCCAGCAGCTTACAGGGTTTTAATGAAAAACTGTTTTTT.

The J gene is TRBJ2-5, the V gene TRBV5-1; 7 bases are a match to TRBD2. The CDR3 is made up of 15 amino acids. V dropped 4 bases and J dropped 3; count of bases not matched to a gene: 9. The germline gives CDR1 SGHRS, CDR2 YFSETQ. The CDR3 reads CASSNTGTTEETQYF. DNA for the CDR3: TGCGCCAGCAGCAACACCGGGACTACTGAAGAGACCCAGTACTTC.

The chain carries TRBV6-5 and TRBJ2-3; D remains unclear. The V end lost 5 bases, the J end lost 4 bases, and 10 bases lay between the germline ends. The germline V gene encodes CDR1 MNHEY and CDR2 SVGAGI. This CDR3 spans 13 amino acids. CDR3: CASSLNNADTQYF. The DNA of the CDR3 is TGTGCCAGCAGTCTCAATAACGCAGATACGCAGTATTTT.

The CDR3 DNA reads as TGTGCCAGCAGCTTCGGGACGAACTATGGCTACACCTTC. Protein sequence: CASSFGTNYGYTF. The rearrangement joins TRBV7-2 to TRBJ1-2; a weak D match, TRBD1 (5 bases). Trimming removed 3 bases at V and 2 bases at J, with 7 bases between. The germline CDR1 and CDR2 sequences are SGHTA and FQGNSA. This CDR3 is 13 amino acids long. Using reference TRBV7-2 and TRBJ1-2 for the parts outside the CDR3, the full variable domain is GAGVSQSPSNKVTEKGKDVELRCDPISGHTALYWYRQSLGQGLEFLIYFQGNSAPDKSGLPSDRFSAERTGGSVSTLTIQRTQQEDSAVYLCASSFGTNYGYTFGSGTRLTVV.